This T cell receptor beta chain originates from a study of T-cell memory formation after mild COVID-19. The table lists this clonotype with a few counts. TCRdb independently ran MiXCR on the 5' RACE reads; one entry per CDR3 protein. The table lists under 400,000 distinct CDR3 sequences, 28% of them singletons. Germline V gene data show CDR1 as GTSNPN and CDR2 as SVGIG (reference sequence). The CDR3 has 11 residues. V was pared by 1 base and J by 2 bases, with 2 bases between. The chain is built from TRBV30 and TRBJ2-5; the D is unclear. The material sequenced was PBMCs or a T cell subset sorted from them (not recorded which). The receptor was isolated from an adult woman who had mild COVID-19 (a few samples of this study predate the infection). Cell type and time point are not known. The CDR3 loop is CAWSAQETQYF. For the CDR3, the DNA is TGTGCCTGGAGTGCACAAGAGACCCAGTACTTC.